The sequence of this TCR beta chain was determined in a study of cytotoxic CD8 clonotypes in ibrutinib-treated CLL. At the level of the study: Partial responses numbered approximately 24 and complete responses 2; after a median approximately 70 months, 14 stayed remitted and roughly twelve progressed. Study-level findings and limits: The clonality rise at ibrutinib response reflected private clonotype expansion. An increase in clonality occurred at ibrutinib response, followed by a return toward baseline at progression. Researchers report that baseline clonality outpaced age-matched healthy donors and tracked circulating CD8+ T-cell counts.

Of note for this clone: Its antigen remains unidentified.

V dropped 2 bases and J dropped 1 base, with 14 bases sitting between them. The CDR3 runs 16 residues. CDR1 is SGHTA, CDR2 FQGNSA, per germline. TCRdb's table, derived via immunoSEQ multiplex PCR, lists solely in-frame clones and lacks some. The sample yields some 290,000 clones, roughly 80% seen once. The receptor was derived from a human donor with chronic lymphocytic leukemia. V gene TRBV7-2 combines with J gene TRBJ1-1; D remains unclear. This sample comprised PBMCs, obtained before ibrutinib treatment. The CDR3 region has the DNA TGTGCCAGCAGCTTACCAGGTCCATACAGGAACACTGAAGCTTTCTTT. It encodes CASSLPGPYRNTEAFF.